This entry lists 18 T cell receptor beta chains sequenced from one sample in a study of blood T cell repertoires in COVID-19. The data were produced by immunoSEQ multiplex PCR, yet TCRdb's version contains in-frame clones alone and is incomplete. Among roughly 200,000 clones, 82% were seen once, and the ten largest hold around 8%. Sequencing used peripheral blood. These receptors were collected from a woman aged 55 to 70 with COVID-19, enrolled during active disease.

The chain uses TRBV28 and TRBJ1-6, with D possibly TRBD1 on 5 matching bases. Trimming left V 8 bases short and J 7 bases short, with 18 bases between. This CDR3 is built from 15 residues. CDR1 MDHEN and CDR2 SYDVKM come from the germline V gene. CDR3 coding DNA: TGTGCCAGCGGGACGGAGGGCTCGGGAAATTCACCCCTCCACTTT. This gives the protein CASGTEGSGNSPLHF.

This chain joins TRBV28 and TRBJ2-2, with TRBD2 identical over 7 bases. CDR3 length: 15 amino acids. Germline V gene lookup returns CDR1 MDHEN and CDR2 SYDVKM. Unmatched junction bases numbered 5, after V lost 3 bases and J lost 4 bases. The CDR3 loop reads CASSLLGGSTGELFF. CDR3 nucleotide sequence: TGTGCCAGCAGTTTGCTCGGCGGGAGCACCGGGGAGCTGTTTTTT.

This chain links TRBV5-4 with TRBJ1-2, with 7 bases aligning to TRBD1. The germline V gene has CDR1 SGHNT and CDR2 YYREEE (reference sequence). V lost 2 bases, J lost 8 bases, and 6 bases stayed unmatched. The CDR3 has 13 residues. The CDR3 bases are TGTGCCAGCAGCTTCCCAGGGGGACGGGGCTACACCTTC. Protein product: CASSFPGGRGYTF.

The chain carries TRBV3-1 (or the pseudogene TRBV3-2) and TRBJ2-1, with 9 bases lining up with TRBD1. V dropped 0 bases and J dropped 6; count of bases not matched to a gene: 6. Germline loops: CDR1 LGHDT, CDR2 YNNKEL (reference sequence). CDR3 length: 16 amino acids. CDR3 in DNA: TGTGCCAGCAGCCAAGACCGGGACAGGGTGGGCAATGAGCAGTTCTTC. Its protein is CASSQDRDRVGNEQFF.

The genes are TRBV12-3 or TRBV12-4 and TRBJ2-5; D unresolved. This CDR3 comprises 13 residues. Trimming shortened V by 6 bases and J by 5 bases, and 13 bases separated the two germline ends. The CDR3 coding sequence is TGTGCCAGCAGCCTTTCGACTTCCGAGACCCAGTACTTC. It specifies CASSLSTSETQYF.

The chain couples TRBV7-9 to TRBJ2-1; a possible D gene is TRBD2 (6 bases). This CDR3 is built from 16 residues. Trimming removed 5 bases at V and 6 bases at J, with 20 bases between. Per germline, CDR1 SEHNR and CDR2 FQNEAQ (reference sequence). CDR3 loop: CASSASNGGRSNEQFF. The CDR3 bases are TGTGCCAGCAGCGCCTCCAATGGTGGGAGGTCCAATGAGCAGTTCTTC.

This clone was found a few times. CDR3 residues: CASNPPTGNNEKLFF. DNA for the CDR3: TGTGCCAGCAACCCCCCGACAGGGAATAATGAAAAACTGTTTTTT. This chain links TRBV6-4 with TRBJ1-4, with 7 bases that match TRBD1. The trim removed 7 bases at V and 4 bases at J, leaving 9 bases unmatched. This CDR3 has 15 residues. Germline assignment: CDR1 MRHNA and CDR2 SNTAGT.

The rearrangement joins TRBV28 to TRBJ2-3, with D perhaps matching TRBD1 (5 bases). Trimming cost V 6 bases and J 0 bases, with 10 bases left between them. The CDR3 runs 14 residues. Germline V gene sequence: CDR1 MDHEN, CDR2 SYDVKM. The CDR3: CASSQDTSTDTQYF. The CDR3 DNA follows: TGTGCCAGCAGCCAGGACACGAGCACAGATACGCAGTATTTT.

J is TRBJ2-5 and V is TRBV3-1 (or the pseudogene TRBV3-2); the match to TRBD2 covers 8 bases. Germline V CDR1 and CDR2: LGHDT, YNNKEL (reference sequence). The CDR3 has 15 residues. V trimming: 1 base; J trimming: 4 bases; junction bases outside the gene matches: 5. CDR3 sequence: CASSQGERGLETQYF. CDR3 nucleotides: TGTGCCAGCAGCCAAGGAGAGCGGGGGTTAGAGACCCAGTACTTC.

As to this clone: Different DNA sequences within this sample yield the same CDR3. The chain joins TRBV5-4 to TRBJ1-6, with 7 bases that match TRBD1. The junction had 5 bases not matched to a gene; V was cut back by 4 bases and J by 7 bases. Germline V CDR1 and CDR2: SGHNT, YYREEE (reference sequence). CDR3 length: 14 amino acids. In DNA form, the CDR3 reads TGTGCCAGCAGCAAGGAACAGGGGAATTCACCCCTCCACTTT. It codes for CASSKEQGNSPLHF.

The chain recombines TRBV27 with TRBJ2-7; possible D gene TRBD1, 5 bases. There are 15 residues in the CDR3. Germline V CDR1 and CDR2: MNHEY, SMNVEV (reference sequence). V gave up 3 bases and J gave up 4 bases, with 16 bases separating them. CDR3 residues: CASSLGYGAPYEQYV. CDR3 in DNA: TGTGCCAGCAGTTTGGGCTATGGGGCACCGTACGAGCAGTACGTC.

The sample holds one count of this clone. The chain employs TRBV6-6 and TRBJ1-5; the match to TRBD1 covers 9 bases. Germline CDR1 MNHNY, CDR2 SVGAGI (reference sequence). The V gene end was trimmed by 5 bases and the J gene end by 0 bases; junction bases not matched to a gene: 11. This CDR3 spans 18 amino acids. The CDR3 nucleotides are TGTGCCAGCAGTCTAGGACAGGGGACCTTATATAGCAATCAGCCCCAGCATTTT. Its translation is CASSLGQGTLYSNQPQHF.

The chain joins TRBV27 to TRBJ2-3; 15 bases match TRBD2. The ends lost 4 bases at V and 5 bases at J; junction bases unmatched: 7. This CDR3 has 17 residues. The germline CDR1 and CDR2 sequences are MNHEY and SMNVEV (reference sequence). The CDR3 DNA follows: TGTGCCAGCAGTTCTCCGGGACTAGCGGGAGGTGGAGATACGCAGTATTTT. Translating it yields CASSSPGLAGGGDTQYF.

This chain joins TRBV4-3 and TRBJ2-1; D is possibly TRBD2 (5 bases). The CDR3 is 14 residues long. The V end lost 0 bases, the J end lost 4 bases, and 7 bases lay between the germline ends. In germline, CDR1 is LGHNA, CDR2 YSLEER. As DNA, the CDR3 is TGCGCCAGCAGCCAAGAGGCGGGTTACAATGAGCAGTTCTTC. Its protein product is CASSQEAGYNEQFF.

The chain recombines TRBV7-8 with TRBJ1-5; 9 nucleotides line up with TRBD1. The germline gives CDR1 SGHVS, CDR2 FQNEAQ. This CDR3 spans 16 amino acids. V was clipped by 5 bases and J by 2 bases; unmatched bases: 7. CDR3 in DNA: TGTGCCAGCAGCCAAGGGACAGGGAGTGGCAATCAGCCCCAGCATTTT. This translates into CASSQGTGSGNQPQHF.

This clone was recorded a few times. The rearrangement uses TRBV28 and TRBJ1-2; 11 bases align to TRBD1. There are 13 residues in the CDR3. V was pared by 8 bases and J by 5 bases, with 4 bases of the junction left unmatched. Germline CDR1 and CDR2: MDHEN and SYDVKM. The CDR3 reads CASQDRGLYGYTF. CDR3 sequence (DNA): TGTGCCAGCCAGGACAGGGGGCTTTATGGCTACACCTTC.

This clone has only one observation. This chain joins TRBV27 and TRBJ2-3, with 10 bases lining up with TRBD1. The ends lost 5 bases at V and 4 bases at J; junction bases unmatched: 12. This CDR3 is 17 amino acids long. Germline CDR1 and CDR2: MNHEY and SMNVEV (reference sequence). The chain's CDR3 is CASSPGQGVFSADTQYF. CDR3 coding DNA: TGTGCCAGCAGTCCCGGACAGGGGGTCTTTAGCGCAGATACGCAGTATTTT.

This chain connects TRBV19 to TRBJ2-3; 8 bases fit TRBD1. CDR3 length: 15 amino acids. Germline CDR1 reads LNHDA; CDR2 reads SQIVND (reference sequence). Trimming removed 1 base from V and 3 bases from J; junction bases left unmatched: 3. The DNA of the CDR3 is TGTGCCAGTAGTATAGGGACAGGGTCGACAGATACGCAGTATTTT. Residues: CASSIGTGSTDTQYF.